The T cell receptor (beta chain) under discussion was sequenced for a study of T cells in Graves' hyperthyroidism and ophthalmopathy. Study conclusions and caveats: Before onset, ophthalmopathy was predicted by the model a median around 6 months earlier.

Germline V gene lookup returns CDR1 ENHRY and CDR2 SYGVKD. CDR3 size: 12 residues. V was shortened by 3 bases and J by 11 bases, with 11 bases between the two germline ends. From RNA transcripts, TCR beta CDR3 regions were amplified. HTBI primers were used for first-round RT-PCR of the TCR CDR3. Each CDR3 protein gets one entry after TCRdb re-called the multiplex PCR reads with MiXCR. The table records 640,000 or so distinct CDR3 sequences, more than 13% of them present only once. Ten or more counts support this clonotype. Its cognate antigen is unknown. Uncontrolled infection, other autoimmune disease, pregnancy or lactation barred patients from enrollment.

The sequenced material came from blood. The V and J genes are TRBV10-3 and TRBJ1-5; D is unresolved. This receptor was obtained from a woman in her late teens or twenties with Graves' ophthalmopathy. The CDR3 protein is CAISDGESTQHF. The CDR3 coding sequence is TGTGCCATCAGTGATGGGGAATCGACCCAGCATTTT.